This T cell receptor (beta chain) stems from a study of spatial heterogeneity in lung cancer. Background on the study: Tumor-region TCR transcript counts correlated strongly with a T cell module score from matched bulk RNA-seq.

As regards this clonotype: The antigen remains undetermined.

Findings and caveats of the study: Tumoral mutation counts were tracked by counts of expanded intratumoral alpha and beta TCRs.

TCRdb called the 5' RACE reads again in MiXCR, with one record for every CDR3 protein. The sample yields more than 25,000 distinct CDR3 sequences, approximately 6.9% seen once. Specified time point: sample taken at primary tumor resection. The CDR3 contains 13 residues. Germline CDR1 DFQATT, CDR2 SNEGSKA (reference sequence). The V gene end was trimmed by 3 bases and the J gene end by 15 bases; junction bases not matched to a gene: 10. The source was lung tumor tissue, collected at surgery. The TCR sequence derives from a male donor with early-stage non-small cell lung cancer. V is TRBV20-1 and J is TRBJ2-1; TRBD2 agrees at 11 bases. The CDR3 nucleotides read TGCAGTGCTAGTGGTACTAGCGGGGGCAGAGGGTTCTTC. Translated: CSASGTSGGRGFF.